Shown below are 8 T cell receptor beta chains from a single sample sequenced in a study of blood T cell repertoires in COVID-19. TCRdb keeps only in-frame clones here, not all; method: immunoSEQ multiplex PCR. The table shows hundreds of thousands of clones, with 70% to 90% occurring only once. The source material was peripheral blood. These receptors originate from a man aged 18 to 29 with active or convalescent COVID-19.

V and J are TRBV19 and TRBJ2-4, with 12 bases aligning to TRBD2. Germline V lookup: CDR1 LNHDA, CDR2 SQIVND (reference sequence). This CDR3 contains 18 residues. The V and J ends lost 6 bases and 1 base, in that order; junction bases with no gene match: 10. The CDR3, as DNA: TGTGCCAGTAGCAACCTAGCGGGAGGGCCGATCGCCAAAAACATTCAGTACTTC. Amino acid sequence: CASSNLAGGPIAKNIQYF.

For the CDR3, the DNA is TGTGCCAGTAGTATATTGCAGTCTCCCTATGGCTACACCTTC. Translated: CASSILQSPYGYTF. The V call is TRBV19, the J call TRBJ1-2, with D hard to call. V was pared by 2 bases and J by 4 bases, with 11 bases between. The germline gives CDR1 LNHDA, CDR2 SQIVND (reference sequence). The CDR3 extends over 14 amino acids. Full variable domain (remainder filled in from reference TRBV19 and TRBJ1-2): DGGITQSPKYLFRKEGQNVTLSCEQNLNHDAMYWYRQDPGQGLRLIYYSQIVNDFQKGDIAEGYSVSREKKESFPLTVTSAQKNPTAFYLCASSILQSPYGYTFGSGTRLTVV.

The rearrangement joins TRBV7-9 to TRBJ2-5; maybe TRBD2 (7 bases). Trimming shortened V by 5 bases and J by 7 bases, and 20 bases separated the two germline ends. Per germline, CDR1 SEHNR and CDR2 FQNEAQ (reference sequence). The CDR3 contains 15 residues. CDR3 amino acids: CASSLGGGVKMTQYF. CDR3 DNA: TGTGCCAGCAGCCTAGGGGGGGGAGTTAAGATGACCCAGTACTTC.

V and J are TRBV28 and TRBJ2-3, with TRBD2 identical over 10 bases. Germline V lookup: CDR1 MDHEN, CDR2 SYDVKM. The CDR3 has 20 amino acids. V was clipped by 3 bases and J by 0 bases; unmatched bases: 15. In DNA, the CDR3 is TGTGCCAGCAGTTTCCCCAGAGAGTTGACTAGCGGGCCTAGCACAGATACGCAGTATTTT. It yields the protein CASSFPRELTSGPSTDTQYF.

The chain links TRBV5-1 to TRBJ2-7; weak D call: TRBD2 (6 bases). V was shortened by 5 bases and J by 0 bases, with 15 bases between the two germline ends. CDR3 length: 15 amino acids. Germline V lookup: CDR1 SGHRS, CDR2 YFSETQ. The CDR3 DNA follows: TGCGCCAGCAGGACCATGGGGGGAGCCTCCTACGAGCAGTACTTC. It yields the protein CASRTMGGASYEQYF.

The chain couples TRBV19 to TRBJ2-1, with 8 bases matching TRBD2. CDR3 length equals 15 residues. Germline CDR1 LNHDA, CDR2 SQIVND (reference sequence). Trimming at V came to 4 bases and at J to 7 bases, leaving 9 bases not matched to a gene. CDR3 DNA: TGTGCCAGTAGTAGAACTAGCGGCCCTCAAAATGAGCAGTTCTTC. Encoded protein: CASSRTSGPQNEQFF.

The gene calls are TRBV18 and TRBJ2-1, with TRBD2 identical over 8 bases. The CDR3 extends over 17 amino acids. With 2 bases clipped from V and 2 bases from J, the junction kept 8 bases outside the gene matches. CDR1 is KGHSH and CDR2 is LQKENI in the germline V gene. The CDR3 is CASSPATSGSTYNEQFF. In nucleotides, the CDR3 is TGTGCCAGCTCACCAGCAACTAGCGGCTCGACCTACAATGAGCAGTTCTTC. The full variable domain, its missing parts supplied by reference TRBV18 and TRBJ2-1, is NAGVMQNPRHLVRRRGQEARLRCSPMKGHSHVYWYRQLPEEGLKFMVYLQKENIIDESGMPKERFSAEFPKEGPSILRIQQVVRGDSAAYFCASSPATSGSTYNEQFFGPGTRLTVL.

This clone came up a few times. The chain couples TRBV6-5 to TRBJ1-2; D not certain. Germline V lookup: CDR1 MNHEY, CDR2 SVGAGI. V was pared by 9 bases and J by 0 bases, with 14 bases between. The CDR3 is 14 amino acids. This CDR3 is CASTYSSSNYGYTF. The CDR3 DNA is TGTGCCAGTACCTACAGCTCTTCTAACTATGGCTACACCTTC.